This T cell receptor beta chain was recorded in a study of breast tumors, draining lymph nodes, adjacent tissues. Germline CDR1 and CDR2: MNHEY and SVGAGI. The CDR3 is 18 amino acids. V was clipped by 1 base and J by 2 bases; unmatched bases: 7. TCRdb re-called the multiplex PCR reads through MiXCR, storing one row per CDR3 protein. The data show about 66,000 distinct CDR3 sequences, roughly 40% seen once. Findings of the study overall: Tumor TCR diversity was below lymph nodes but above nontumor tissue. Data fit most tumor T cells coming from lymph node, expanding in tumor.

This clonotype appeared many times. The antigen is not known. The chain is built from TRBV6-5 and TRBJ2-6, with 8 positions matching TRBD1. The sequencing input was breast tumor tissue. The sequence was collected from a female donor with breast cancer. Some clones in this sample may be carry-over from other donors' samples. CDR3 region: CASSYWDRTLAGANVLTF. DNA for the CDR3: TGTGCCAGCAGTTACTGGGACAGGACATTGGCTGGGGCCAACGTCCTGACTTTC.